This TCR beta chain was captured by sequencing in a study of T cells after yellow fever vaccination. Overall study context: Fractions containing few cells were prepared with SMART-Seq v4 Ultra Low Input.

This clonotype was detected ten times or more. Each CDR3 protein is one row after TCRdb ran MiXCR on the 5' RACE reads. The table lists roughly 150,000 distinct CDR3 sequences, approximately 6.6% of them singletons. The CDR3 has 15 residues. The germline V and J ends were trimmed by 5 bases and 0 bases, with 13 bases remaining between them. Germline lookup yields CDR1 LGHNA and CDR2 YSLEER. This chain joins TRBV4-3 and TRBJ2-5; either TRBD1 or TRBD2 may supply D (5 bases each). The receptor was isolated from a young man who received the YFV17D yellow fever vaccine. The sample in question was CD4+ T cells sorted from PBMCs, obtained 10 days after the yellow fever booster vaccination. The CDR3 nucleotides read TGCGCCAGCAGCTCGCTGGGGACCAACCAAGAGACCCAGTACTTC. Amino acids: CASSSLGTNQETQYF.